This T cell receptor beta chain was found in a study of blood T cells in healthy people across ages. The CDR3 has 15 amino acids. Trimming took 5 bases from V and 4 from J; bases not matched to a gene: 5. CDR1 is LNHNV, CDR2 YYDKDF, per germline (reference sequence). Alongside a J-beta primer mix, a sample-barcoded 5' primer served in a second PCR lasting about 7 to 12 cycles. Each CDR3 protein gets one entry after TCRdb re-called the 5' RACE reads with MiXCR. Of around 820,000 distinct CDR3 sequences in the sample, roughly 25% are singletons; the top ten hold approximately 3.7%. The sample also formed part of further work on T cells of mothers and their children. That work adds: Nine systemically healthy Caucasian donors: three mothers, six children. Per child, around 3 million TCR beta CDR3 reads were obtained, against over 9.5 million per mother. The overlap seen between related mothers and children slightly exceeded that of unrelated pairs, though not significantly.

The sample was blood. The chain joins TRBV15 to TRBJ2-1, with TRBD1 matching 10 bases. The receptor was derived from a boy aged 5-17 years in good health. In DNA form, the CDR3 reads TGTGCCACCAGCGAGGACAGGGGGTATTACAATGAGCAGTTCTTC. As protein: CATSEDRGYYNEQFF.